The text below deals with one T cell receptor beta chain. Its target is unknown. This entry is derived from a study of T-cell memory formation after mild COVID-19. Amplification by 5'RACE using constant-segment primers produced TCR alpha and TCR beta cDNA libraries that carried sample barcodes and UMIs. From the 5' RACE reads, TCRdb called clonotypes with MiXCR, one entry per CDR3 protein. The sample carries some 490,000 distinct CDR3 sequences, roughly 18% recorded once. General observations from the study: A balance of CD4 and CD8 characterized clones contracting day 15 to 85, whereas later expanders leaned CD4+.

CDR3 length: 17 residues. The V and J ends lost 5 bases and 3 bases respectively, with 22 bases between them. This TCR derives from an adult woman who had mild COVID-19 (a few samples of this study predate the infection). Cell type and time point are not known. The sample was PBMCs or a T cell subset sorted from them (not recorded which). The V call is TRBV12-3 or TRBV12-4, the J call TRBJ1-2; the D gene is possibly TRBD1 (5 bases). The CDR3 DNA sequence: TGTGCCAGCAGTGCAAGCGTGCAGGGTAATAATGACTATGGCTACACCTTC. Translation gives CASSASVQGNNDYGYTF.